This T cell receptor beta chain was sequenced in a study of blood T cell repertoires in COVID-19. Authors' data handling: Quantification of nucleated cells was approximated via reference gene primer amplification. The protocol was immunoSEQ multiplex PCR, while the TCRdb copy is restricted to in-frame clones and leaves out a portion. V and J calls and clone size come straight from that table; D and trimming were deduced from the DNA. The sample yields about 63,000 clones, almost 95% seen once. The CDR3 spans 16 residues. The sequence came from a man in his forties or fifties with active COVID-19. Sequenced sample: peripheral blood. This chain uses TRBV21-1 with TRBJ2-1; TRBD2, the D gene given by the table, was not confirmed from the DNA. TRBV21-1 is labeled a pseudogene. CDR3 region: CASSETSGSVVWEQFF. CDR3 DNA: TGTGCCAGCAGCGAAACTAGCGGGAGTGTGGTCTGGGAGCAGTTCTTC.